One and the same sample provided the 25 T cell receptor beta chains below, sequenced in a study of blood T cell repertoires in COVID-19. TCRdb's table, derived via immunoSEQ multiplex PCR, lists solely in-frame clones and lacks some. The table includes fewer than 200,000 clones, about 80% detected once. Sequenced: peripheral blood. These receptors were taken from a woman of 80 years or more with acute or convalescent COVID-19.

The chain couples TRBV9 to TRBJ2-4; no definite D call. Germline values: CDR1 SGDLS, CDR2 YYNGEE. Deletions cut 0 bases from V and 1 base from J, with 5 bases between. The CDR3 runs to 14 residues. The CDR3 here is CASSVGSAKNIQYF. The CDR3 DNA reads as TGTGCCAGCAGCGTAGGGAGTGCCAAAAACATTCAGTACTTC.

The chain links TRBV5-1 to TRBJ2-1; no firm D call. CDR3 size: 15 residues. Germline-derived CDR1 and CDR2 are SGHRS and YFSETQ. The germline V and J ends were trimmed by 3 bases and 4 bases, with 14 bases remaining between them. The CDR3 DNA is TGCGCCAGCAGCTCAGATGAGGAGATTTACAATGAGCAGTTCTTC. Residues: CASSSDEEIYNEQFF.

This clone was detected only a few times. The chain employs TRBV5-6 and TRBJ1-2, with a weak D call TRBD1 (6 bases). V gave up 5 bases and J gave up 1 base, with 15 bases separating them. The germline CDR1 and CDR2 sequences are SGHDT and YYEEEE. The CDR3 extends over 15 amino acids. The CDR3 is CASRLTGDFNYGYTF. CDR3 nucleotides: TGTGCCAGCAGGTTGACAGGAGATTTTAACTATGGCTACACCTTC.

In its sample, this clone was seen once. The gene calls are TRBV1 and TRBJ2-1; the table's D call, TRBD2, was not checked against the DNA. TRBV1 is described as a pseudogene. The CDR3 covers 21 residues. The CDR3 loop reads CTSSQDAPGTSGSAAYNEQFF. The CDR3 DNA follows: TGCACCAGCAGCCAAGATGCCCCCGGGACTAGCGGGAGTGCTGCCTACAATGAGCAGTTCTTC.

J is TRBJ2-7 and V is TRBV6-1; possibly TRBD2 for D (5 bases). The CDR3 runs 12 residues. The V and J ends lost 1 base and 9 bases respectively, with 10 bases between them. The germline gives CDR1 MNHNS, CDR2 SASEGT. The CDR3 spells CASSEERLGQYF. The CDR3 DNA reads TGTGCCAGCAGTGAAGAGCGGTTAGGGCAGTACTTC.

This chain links TRBV10-3 with TRBJ2-5, with D possibly TRBD2 on 6 matching bases. With 0 bases removed from V and 3 bases from J, the gap between germline ends came to 8 bases. The CDR3 has 14 residues. From germline, CDR1 is ENHRY and CDR2 SYGVKD. The CDR3 here is CAISESGGEETQYF. The CDR3 DNA reads TGTGCCATCAGTGAGTCCGGCGGGGAAGAGACCCAGTACTTC.

This clone has only a few counts. V usage is TRBV7-2 and J usage is TRBJ2-1; the D is unclear. Germline CDR1 SGHTA, CDR2 FQGNSA. V dropped 4 bases and J dropped 2 bases, with 12 bases sitting between them. CDR3 length: 15 amino acids. The CDR3 sequence: CASSYVYSTYNEQFF. The CDR3 DNA follows: TGTGCCAGCAGCTATGTGTACAGTACCTACAATGAGCAGTTCTTC.

The gene calls are TRBV6-5 and TRBJ1-3; 7 bases are shared with TRBD1. V lost 6 bases to trimming and J lost 0 bases; unmatched junction nucleotides: 5. This CDR3 region has 15 residues. Germline V gene lookup returns CDR1 MNHEY and CDR2 SVGAGI. As DNA, the CDR3 is TGTGCCAGCAGCCAGGGACAGAGCTCTGGAAACACCATATATTTT. Protein product: CASSQGQSSGNTIYF.

The V call is TRBV29-1, the J call TRBJ2-7, with D perhaps matching TRBD1 (5 bases). Germline-derived CDR1 and CDR2 are SQVTM and ANQGSEA. This CDR3 contains 15 residues. The V end was cut by 3 bases, the J end by 0 bases, with 15 bases between. The CDR3 nucleotides read TGCAGCGTTGATTTCCGCTGGGGCAGCTCCTACGAGCAGTACTTC. It translates to CSVDFRWGSSYEQYF.

The chain has TRBV18 and TRBJ2-1; 9 bases line up with TRBD2. The ends lost 0 bases at V and 1 base at J; junction bases unmatched: 1. The CDR3 spans 16 residues. Germline values: CDR1 KGHSH, CDR2 LQKENI. The CDR3 coding sequence is TGTGCCAGCTCACCACCAAGCGGGGGGTCCTACAATGAGCAGTTCTTC. This encodes CASSPPSGGSYNEQFF.

Here the CDR3 reads CASSQGPTVPTYEQYF. Written as DNA, the CDR3 is TGCGCCAGCAGCCAAGGCCCGACAGTCCCCACCTACGAGCAGTACTTC. The V call is TRBV4-1, the J call TRBJ2-7; D is perhaps TRBD1 (5 bases). CDR1 is MGHRA and CDR2 is YSYEKL in the germline V gene. The CDR3 contains 16 residues. V lost 1 base, J lost 2 bases, and 15 bases lay in between.

The chain combines TRBV10-2 with TRBJ1-2; no definite D call. The CDR3 contains 13 residues. The ends were cut back, 2 bases at V and 2 bases at J, with 6 bases in the middle. Germline-derived CDR1 and CDR2 are WSHSY and SAAADI. The CDR3 DNA follows: TGCGCCAGCAGTGAGAATGGCAACTATGGCTACACCTTC. Translated: CASSENGNYGYTF.

The rearrangement joins TRBV30 to TRBJ1-6; D might be TRBD1 (5 bases). This CDR3 is 15 amino acids long. V was trimmed by 0 bases and J by 9 bases, leaving 15 bases between them. The germline V gene encodes CDR1 GTSNPN and CDR2 SVGIG (reference sequence). CDR3 region: CAWSVLRGGSSPLHF. CDR3 sequence (DNA): TGTGCCTGGAGTGTACTAAGGGGAGGGTCTTCACCCCTCCACTTT.

CDR3 amino acids: CSVEDTGEGTDTQYF. CDR3 bases: TGCAGCGTTGAAGATACAGGGGAGGGCACAGATACGCAGTATTTT. The V call is TRBV29-1, the J call TRBJ2-3; a possible D gene is TRBD1 (7 bases). Trimming removed 0 bases from V and 1 base from J, with 11 bases in between. CDR3 length: 15 residues. The germline gives CDR1 SQVTM, CDR2 ANQGSEA.

This clone was detected only once. The V and J genes are TRBV28 and TRBJ2-2; 7 bases agree with TRBD2. This CDR3 has 15 amino acids. V gave up 8 bases and J gave up 4 bases; unmatched junction bases: 10. Germline CDR1 MDHEN, CDR2 SYDVKM. In nucleotides, the CDR3 is TGTGCCAGCTGTAGGGGAGGGCCAGCCACCGGGGAGCTGTTTTTT. It yields the protein CASCRGGPATGELFF.

This chain uses TRBV3-1 (or the pseudogene TRBV3-2) with TRBJ2-3; tentatively, D is TRBD2 (6 bases). V lost 6 bases to trimming and J lost 0 bases, with 13 bases between them. Germline lookup yields CDR1 LGHDT and CDR2 YNNKEL (reference sequence). CDR3 size: 15 residues. The CDR3 DNA reads as TGTGCCAGCAGTGGACTAATCGGGAGCACAGATACGCAGTATTTT. Translating gives CASSGLIGSTDTQYF.

The chain links TRBV7-2 to TRBJ2-1; 11 nucleotides line up with TRBD2. Trimming cost V 1 base and J 11 bases; bases outside gene matches: 7. There are 15 residues in the CDR3. Germline V gives CDR1 SGHTA, CDR2 FQGNSA. CDR3 sequence reads: CASSLGGLAGGKQFF. Here the CDR3 DNA reads TGTGCCAGCAGCTTAGGGGGGCTAGCGGGAGGTAAGCAGTTCTTC.

The chain uses TRBV19 and TRBJ1-5, with a weak D call TRBD1 (5 bases). Per germline, CDR1 LNHDA and CDR2 SQIVND (reference sequence). The CDR3 length is 15 residues. With 5 bases removed from V and 2 bases from J, the gap between germline ends came to 13 bases. DNA for the CDR3: TGTGCCAGTAGTCGGGGGGTGATTGGCAATCAGCCCCAGCATTTT. Protein sequence: CASSRGVIGNQPQHF.

The V gene is TRBV6-5, the J gene TRBJ1-3; no firm D call. Germline V gene sequence: CDR1 MNHEY, CDR2 SVGAGI. CDR3 length: 15 amino acids. Trimming took off 5 bases at V and 2 bases at J, with 13 bases between the two ends. CDR3 nucleotide sequence: TGTGCCAGCAGTCCCCGACTCCTTACTGGAAACACCATATATTTT. As protein: CASSPRLLTGNTIYF.

This clone was recorded once. The chain joins TRBV18 to TRBJ2-5; the match to TRBD1 covers 8 bases. The CDR3 covers 15 residues. The junction had 8 bases not matched to a gene; V was cut back by 3 bases and J by 5 bases. Germline V gene data show CDR1 as KGHSH and CDR2 as LQKENI. CDR3 in amino acids: CASSPARGRWETQYF. CDR3 DNA sequence: TGTGCCAGCTCACCGGCCAGGGGGCGGTGGGAGACCCAGTACTTC.

The chain uses TRBV12-2 and TRBJ2-1; the D call TRBD1 from the table was never checked on the DNA. TRBV12-2 is a pseudogene. The CDR3 is 21 residues long. The CDR3 here is CASRVGSIGTDHSSSYNEQFF. DNA of the CDR3: TGTGCAAGTCGAGTCGGATCGATCGGGACAGATCACTCCAGCTCCTACAATGAGCAGTTCTTC.

In this sample, this clone turned up a few times. The rearrangement links TRBV19 to TRBJ1-5; 10 bases agree with TRBD1. This CDR3 comprises 16 residues. Germline V gene sequence: CDR1 LNHDA, CDR2 SQIVND (reference sequence). V lost 4 bases, J lost 5 bases, and 8 bases stayed unmatched. CDR3 DNA sequence: TGTGCCAGTAGTAATCCGGGACAGGGGATTTATCAGCCCCAGCATTTT. Amino acids: CASSNPGQGIYQPQHF.

The chain carries TRBV6-5 and TRBJ2-7; the match to TRBD1 covers 9 bases. From germline, CDR1 is MNHEY and CDR2 SVGAGI. This CDR3 spans 13 amino acids. With 9 bases clipped from V and 3 bases from J, the junction kept 6 bases outside the gene matches. The CDR3 sequence: CASPGQGFYEQYF. The CDR3 DNA is TGTGCCAGTCCGGGACAGGGCTTCTACGAGCAGTACTTC.

The rearrangement joins TRBV29-1 to TRBJ1-5, with D perhaps TRBD1 (5 bases). From germline, CDR1 is SQVTM and CDR2 ANQGSEA. Trimming pared 6 bases from V and 0 bases from J, leaving 9 bases between. CDR3 size: 13 residues. The CDR3 spells CSVTEYSNQPQHF. CDR3 coding DNA: TGCAGCGTGACAGAGTATAGCAATCAGCCCCAGCATTTT.

This chain links TRBV18 with TRBJ2-3; 8 nucleotides agree with TRBD2. In germline, CDR1 is KGHSH, CDR2 LQKENI. The CDR3 has 16 amino acids. Losses at the gene ends were 6 bases for V and 4 bases for J; bases not matched to a gene: 12. The CDR3: CASSPSSGRVADTQYF. DNA of the CDR3: TGTGCCAGCTCTCCATCCAGCGGGAGAGTCGCAGATACGCAGTATTTT.